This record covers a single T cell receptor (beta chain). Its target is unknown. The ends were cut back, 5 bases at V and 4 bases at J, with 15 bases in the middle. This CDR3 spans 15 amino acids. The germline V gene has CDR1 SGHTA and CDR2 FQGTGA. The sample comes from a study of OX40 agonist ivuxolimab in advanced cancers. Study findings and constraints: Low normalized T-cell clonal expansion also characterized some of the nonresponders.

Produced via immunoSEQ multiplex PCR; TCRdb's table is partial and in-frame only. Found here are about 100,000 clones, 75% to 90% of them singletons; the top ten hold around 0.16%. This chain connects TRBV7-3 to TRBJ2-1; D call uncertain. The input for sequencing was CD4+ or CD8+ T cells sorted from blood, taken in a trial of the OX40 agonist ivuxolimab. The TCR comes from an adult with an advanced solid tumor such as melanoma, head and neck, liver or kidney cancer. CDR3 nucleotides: TGTGCCAGCAGCCCTACCCCCACAGTTTACAATGAGCAGTTCTTC. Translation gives CASSPTPTVYNEQFF. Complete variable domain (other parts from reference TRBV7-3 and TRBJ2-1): GAGVSQTPSNKVTEKGKYVELRCDPISGHTALYWYRQSLGQGPEFLIYFQGTGAADDSGLPNDRFFAVRPEGSVSTLKIQRTERGDSAVYLCASSPTPTVYNEQFFGPGTRLTVL.